Listed below are T cell receptor beta chains from one sample, sequenced in a study of OX40 agonist ivuxolimab in advanced cancers. Generated by immunoSEQ multiplex PCR, the TCRdb table keeps only in-frame clones and is missing some. The table lists around 53,000 clones, 85% of them singletons. The sequenced sample was CD4+ or CD8+ T cells sorted from blood, obtained in a trial of the OX40 agonist ivuxolimab. The receptor source for this set is an adult with an advanced solid tumor such as melanoma, head and neck, liver or kidney cancer. Both conserved end residues are part of each CDR3. D genes are given only for firm matches. A clone size is listed for some rows: how often the clone was seen (once, few, many), or a class if it is expanded.

d_gene	v_gene	abundance	j_gene	CDR3aa	CDR3nt
.	TRBV4-3	.	TRBJ1-1	CASSQGATGNTEAFF	TGCGCCAGCAGCCAGGGGGCTACAGGGAACACTGAAGCTTTCTTT
TRBD1	TRBV9	few	TRBJ2-4	CASSDGQGKNIQYF	TGTGCCAGCAGCGACGGACAGGGCAAAAACATTCAGTACTTC
TRBD1	TRBV5-4	.	TRBJ2-2	CASSEDRGNGELFF	TGTGCCAGCAGCGAGGACAGGGGTAACGGGGAGCTGTTTTTT
.	TRBV7-6	.	TRBJ2-7	CASSLSTTYEQYF	TGTGCCAGCAGCTTAAGTACTACCTACGAGCAGTACTTC
.	TRBV4-1	.	TRBJ2-7	CASSQEARVTVHEQYF	TGCGCCAGCAGCCAAGAAGCACGGGTGACGGTCCACGAGCAGTACTTC
.	TRBV9	.	TRBJ1-1	CASSGSYMAEAFF	TGTGCCAGCAGCGGGAGCTACATGGCTGAAGCTTTCTTT
TRBD2	TRBV5-1	.	TRBJ2-3	CASTAGDTDTQYF	TGCGCCAGCACGGCGGGGGATACAGATACGCAGTATTTT
.	TRBV4-2	.	TRBJ1-1	CASSQGLAGNTEAFF	TGTGCCAGCAGCCAAGGGTTGGCAGGGAACACTGAAGCTTTCTTT
.	TRBV19	.	TRBJ2-7	CASSISTEGFDEQYF	TGTGCCAGTAGTATAAGTACTGAGGGGTTCGACGAGCAGTACTTC
TRBD1	TRBV29-1	.	TRBJ1-2	CSVTGGANYGYTF	TGCAGCGTTACAGGGGGAGCTAACTATGGCTACACCTTC